The present T cell receptor (beta chain) was sequenced within a study of sequential checkpoint blockade in melanoma. As for the study in general: Patients were randomized 1:1 to nivolumab-then-ipilimumab or ipilimumab-then-nivolumab first-line. Both treatment sequences were followed by maintenance nivolumab.

The treatment here: randomized to nivolumab then ipilimumab (arm A) or the reverse (arm B). No patient had prior DNA-damaging chemotherapy. Sorted cells were live CD3+CD8+, lacking CD19 and CD56, from PBMCs. Clones were sequenced by immunoSEQ multiplex PCR, and TCRdb holds only the in-frame ones, with some missing. The data hold about 40,000 clones, with almost 85% observed a single time. Per the germline V gene, CDR1 is MNHEY and CDR2 is SMNVEV (reference sequence). Trimming left V 5 bases short and J 4 bases short, with 20 bases between. The CDR3 has 16 residues. The sample was CD8+ T cells sorted from blood (inferred from file names), taken from a patient given nivolumab and ipilimumab in sequence. This receptor was obtained from a human donor with melanoma. The chain recombines TRBV27 with TRBJ2-5; TRBD1 is a possible D gene (6 bases). The DNA for the CDR3 is TGTGCCAGCAGTCCCCGGGACACCTGGGGGCCAGAGACCCAGTACTTC. This gives the protein CASSPRDTWGPETQYF.